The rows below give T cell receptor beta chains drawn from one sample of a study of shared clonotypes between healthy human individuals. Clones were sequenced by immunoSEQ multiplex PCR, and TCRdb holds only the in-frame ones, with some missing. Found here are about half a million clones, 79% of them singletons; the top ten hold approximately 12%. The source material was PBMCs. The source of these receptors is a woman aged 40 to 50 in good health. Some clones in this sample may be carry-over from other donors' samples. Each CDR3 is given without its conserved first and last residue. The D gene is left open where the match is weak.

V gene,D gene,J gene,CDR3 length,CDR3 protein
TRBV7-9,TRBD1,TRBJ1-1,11,ASTRTGDTEAF
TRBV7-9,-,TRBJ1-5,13,ASSGGQSGNQPQH
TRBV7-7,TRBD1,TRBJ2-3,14,ASSAWTGKGADTQY
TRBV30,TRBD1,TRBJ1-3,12,AWSRTGSGNTIY
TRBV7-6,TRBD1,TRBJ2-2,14,ASSLLATGSAGELF
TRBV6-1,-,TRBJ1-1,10,ASSLRNTEAF
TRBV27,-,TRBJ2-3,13,ASSRSGKGADTQY
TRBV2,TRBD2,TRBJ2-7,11,ASSYSGNNEQY
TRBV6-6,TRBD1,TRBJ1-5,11,ASSRDSYQPQH
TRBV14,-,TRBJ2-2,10,ASSQVTGELF
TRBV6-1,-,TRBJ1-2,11,ASSEFANYGYT
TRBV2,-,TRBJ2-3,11,ASSENQGGTQY
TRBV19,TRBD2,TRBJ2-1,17,ASSPFTDSGRAGDNEQF
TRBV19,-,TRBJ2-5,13,ASSIASQSQETQY
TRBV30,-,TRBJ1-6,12,AWSQTDGNSPLH
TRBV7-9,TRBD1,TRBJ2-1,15,ASSLAKDRGNPNEQF
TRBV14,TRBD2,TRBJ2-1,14,ASSQAAGGYYNEQF
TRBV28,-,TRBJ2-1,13,ASSFGLAGNNEQF
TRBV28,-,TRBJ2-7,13,ASGHIYAGRLEQY
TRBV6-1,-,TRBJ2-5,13,ASSRSGDLQETQY
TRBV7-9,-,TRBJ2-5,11,ASSPGEMETQY
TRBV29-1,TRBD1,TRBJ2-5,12,SVDTGGVGETQY
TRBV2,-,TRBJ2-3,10,ASRPEGDTQY
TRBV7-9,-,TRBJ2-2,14,ASSLQGPWSTGELF
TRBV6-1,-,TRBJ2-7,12,ASSTSGSYYEQY
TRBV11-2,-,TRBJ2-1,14,ASSPHKGRSNDEQF
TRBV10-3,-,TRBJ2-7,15,AISESTLGRGDYEQY
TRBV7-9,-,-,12,ASSLGLEGYEQY
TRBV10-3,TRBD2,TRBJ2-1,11,AISNSGDNEQF
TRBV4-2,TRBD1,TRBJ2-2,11,ASSPQGPGELF
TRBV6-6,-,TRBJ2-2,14,ASSWPWDSNTGELF
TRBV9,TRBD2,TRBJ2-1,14,ASSVKGLADSHEQF
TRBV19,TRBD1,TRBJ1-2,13,ASRPGTGGPYGYT
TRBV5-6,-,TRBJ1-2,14,ASSLPPQHSNYGYT
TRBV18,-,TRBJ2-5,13,ASSPPAGHQETQY
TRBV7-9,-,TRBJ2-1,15,ASSVQAAPTSYNEQF
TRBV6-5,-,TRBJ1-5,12,ASSYRRGNQPQH
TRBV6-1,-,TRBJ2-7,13,ASSEGQGGYYEQY
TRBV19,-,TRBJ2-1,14,ASSIDGGSGYNEQF
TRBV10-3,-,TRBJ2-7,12,AISESGVFDEQY
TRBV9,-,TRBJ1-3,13,ASSGVGTSGNTIY
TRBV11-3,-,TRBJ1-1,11,ASSLDQNTEAF
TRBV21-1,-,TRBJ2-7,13,ASSKRGLAGSEQY
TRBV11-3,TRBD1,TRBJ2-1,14,ASSLATTGEVDEQF
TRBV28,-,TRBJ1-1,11,ASSARATFKAF
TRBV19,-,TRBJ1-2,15,ASTLLWQGRRGYGYT
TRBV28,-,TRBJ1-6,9,ASRPDRGFH
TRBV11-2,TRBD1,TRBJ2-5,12,ASSLTGAGETQY
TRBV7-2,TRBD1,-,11,ASRTRQGGEQY
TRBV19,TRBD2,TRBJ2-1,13,ASSQAGTTNNEQF
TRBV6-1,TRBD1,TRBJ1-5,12,ASSVDRGNQPQH
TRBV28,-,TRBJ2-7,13,ASRARWDPRGEQY
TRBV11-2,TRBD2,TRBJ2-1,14,ASSLDRGGGLNEQF
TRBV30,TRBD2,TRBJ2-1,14,AWSVVRGGSNNEQF
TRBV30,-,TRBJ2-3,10,AWSPPGDTQY
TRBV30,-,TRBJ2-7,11,AWTPGPPGEQY
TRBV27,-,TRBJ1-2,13,ASSLNAEANYGYT